This TCR beta chain is from a study of memory CD4+ T cells and cytomegalovirus serostatus. Sequencing used immunoSEQ multiplex PCR; TCRdb keeps in-frame clones, though not all of them. The sample contains about 61,000 clones, 80% to 85% of which appear only once. This clone appeared a single time. Its target is not known. Points from the study as a whole: About 40% of the roughly 160 known CMV-associated TCRbeta sequences appeared in CD4+ memory. CMV serostatus prediction reached median AUC roughly 0.95, or 0.91 with US-trained model.

Single viable CD3+CD4+CD8-CD45RO+ cells were sorted as the memory CD4+ T cells. J was trimmed by 3 bases and V by 8 bases; bases with no gene match: 9. CDR3 length: 15 amino acids. Germline CDR1 is MNHNS and CDR2 is SASEGT. The rearrangement joins TRBV6-1 to TRBJ2-1, with 8 bases aligning to TRBD2. Specimen: memory CD4+ T cells from blood. The sequence was collected from an adult in good health and CMV-seronegative. CDR3 region: CASRLGGRSYNEQFF. CDR3 nucleotide sequence: TGTGCCAGCCGGCTTGGCGGGAGGAGCTACAATGAGCAGTTCTTC.